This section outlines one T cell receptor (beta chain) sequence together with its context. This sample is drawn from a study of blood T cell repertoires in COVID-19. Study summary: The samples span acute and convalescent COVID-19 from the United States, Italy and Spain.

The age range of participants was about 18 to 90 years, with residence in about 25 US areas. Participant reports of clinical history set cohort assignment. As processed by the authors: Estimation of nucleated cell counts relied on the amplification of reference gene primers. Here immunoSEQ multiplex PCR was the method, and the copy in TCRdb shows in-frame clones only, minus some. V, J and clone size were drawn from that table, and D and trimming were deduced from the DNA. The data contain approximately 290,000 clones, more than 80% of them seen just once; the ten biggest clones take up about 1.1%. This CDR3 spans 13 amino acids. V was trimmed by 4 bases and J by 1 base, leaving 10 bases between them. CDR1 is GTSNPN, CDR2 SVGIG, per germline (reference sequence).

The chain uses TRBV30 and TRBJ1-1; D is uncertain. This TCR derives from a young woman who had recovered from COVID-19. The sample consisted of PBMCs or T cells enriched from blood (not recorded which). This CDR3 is CAWTPFRNTEAFF. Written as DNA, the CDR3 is TGTGCCTGGACTCCGTTTAGGAACACTGAAGCTTTCTTT.